This note documents a single TCR beta chain sequence. The data originate from a study of blood T cell repertoires in COVID-19. Study-wide context: Acute and convalescent COVID-19 samples came from the United States, Italy and Spain.

In the authors' workflow: Cell counts per sample came from amplifying reference gene primers. Clones were sequenced by immunoSEQ multiplex PCR, and TCRdb holds only the in-frame ones, with some missing. Clone size and the V and J calls come from that table; the DNA yielded D and trimming. Here the sample spans a few hundred thousand clones, around nine tenths being singletons. The CDR3 extends over 13 amino acids. From germline, CDR1 is MGHDK and CDR2 SYGVNS. V was cut by 5 bases and J by 7 bases, with 12 bases left in between. Seattle researchers signed up patients amid active infection and tracked them longitudinally.

The sequenced sample was peripheral blood. The TCR originated in a woman in her 70s with COVID-19, enrolled during active disease. The gene calls are TRBV25-1 and TRBJ1-5; D is ambiguous. The CDR3: CASSSASWQPQHF. The CDR3 DNA is TGTGCCAGCAGTTCAGCTAGTTGGCAGCCCCAGCATTTT.